The 17 T cell receptor beta chains reported below all come from one sample, sequenced in a study of regulatory T cells in long-lasting Graves disease. To make TCR beta libraries, researchers used iRepertoire HTBI primers and Arm-PCR of CDR3 regions. TCRdb re-analysed the multiplex PCR reads in MiXCR, keeping a single row per CDR3 protein. This sample yields 350,000 to 500,000 distinct CDR3 sequences, of which about a sixth are seen a single time; about 23% belongs to the top ten. Time point denoted: newly diagnosed GD, antithyroid drugs for less than 3 months. RNA from PBMCs was the source of the TCR library. These data also featured in a second study, about T cells in Graves' hyperthyroidism and ophthalmopathy.

The source material was peripheral blood mononuclear cells (PBMCs), sampled at new diagnosis, from a patient treated with antithyroid drugs. These receptor sequences come from a woman between 18 and 29 years old with Graves disease.

The chain carries TRBV7-8 and TRBJ1-5; the D gene is possibly TRBD1 (5 bases). The V and J ends lost 1 base and 6 bases respectively, with 16 bases between them. CDR1 is SGHVS and CDR2 is FQNEAQ in the germline V gene. The CDR3 has 16 amino acids. The CDR3 DNA follows: TGTGCCAGCAGCTTAGAGGGCAGGGTTACGAGTCAGCCCCAGCATTTT. Its protein product is CASSLEGRVTSQPQHF. Drawing the rest from reference TRBV7-8 and TRBJ1-5, the complete variable domain is GAGVSQSPRYKVAKRGQDVALRCDPISGHVSLFWYQQALGQGPEFLTYFQNEAQLDKSGLPSDRFFAERPEGSVSTLKIQRTQQEDSAVYLCASSLEGRVTSQPQHFGDGTRLSIL.

Ten or more counts support this clonotype. This chain uses TRBV24-1 with TRBJ2-3; D not certain. The CDR3 sequence is 12 residues long. From germline, CDR1 is KGHDR and CDR2 SFDVKD. V was pared by 7 bases and J by 4 bases, with 8 bases between. This CDR3 reads CATSERSDTQYF. CDR3 DNA: TGTGCCACCAGCGAGAGGTCAGATACGCAGTATTTT.

This clonotype was found a few times. The chain couples TRBV9 to TRBJ2-1; no clear D gene. V lost 2 bases to trimming and J lost 7 bases, with 7 bases between them. CDR3 length: 12 amino acids. CDR1 and CDR2 from the germline V gene are SGDLS and YYNGEE. In DNA form, the CDR3 reads TGTGCCAGCAGCGTGGCCGTTAATGAGCAGTTCTTC. Translating gives CASSVAVNEQFF. The full variable domain, rest sourced from reference TRBV9 and TRBJ2-1, is DSGVTQTPKHLITATGQRVTLRCSPRSGDLSVYWYQQSLDQGLQFLIQYYNGEERAKGNILERFSAQQFPDLHSELNLSSLELGDSALYFCASSVAVNEQFFGPGTRLTVL.

This clonotype has ten or more counts. In DNA, the CDR3 is TGTGCCAGCAGTTTAAGGCAGGGGTCATACAATGAGCAGTTCTTC. Protein: CASSLRQGSYNEQFF. The V and J genes are TRBV28 and TRBJ2-1; D possibly corresponds to TRBD1 (6 bases). The germline V gene has CDR1 MDHEN and CDR2 SYDVKM. The length of the CDR3 is 15 residues. Trimming removed 2 bases at V and 4 bases at J, with 12 bases between.

This clonotype was observed a handful of times. The chain links TRBV20-1 to TRBJ2-3; TRBD1 matches at 8 bases. The CDR3 runs to 14 residues. Germline lookup yields CDR1 DFQATT and CDR2 SNEGSKA (reference sequence). V shed 5 bases, J shed 3 bases, and the junction held 7 bases outside the gene matches. DNA for the CDR3: TGCAGTGCTCCCGACAGGGGCAGTACAGATACGCAGTATTTT. Protein sequence: CSAPDRGSTDTQYF.

As for this clonotype: The CDR3 does not end in the conserved phenylalanine or tryptophan, so this is likely a read error. The CDR3 region is CASSRAGTEAFL. The CDR3 DNA follows: TGTGCCAGCAGCCGGGCAGGCACTGAAGCTTTCCTT. This chain links TRBV3-1 with TRBJ1-1; no definite D call. This CDR3 region has 12 residues. V was clipped by 4 bases and J by 4 bases, with 7 bases between them. Germline assignment: CDR1 LGHDT and CDR2 YNNKEL (reference sequence).

About this clonotype itself: This sequence may be a read error, since a much larger clone differs from it by one base. This sequence joins TRBV10-1 and TRBJ2-2; D is undetermined. V was cut by 6 bases and J by 2 bases, with 7 bases left in between. Germline V gene data show CDR1 as WNHNN and CDR2 as SYGVQD (reference sequence). CDR3 length: 13 residues. The DNA of the CDR3 is TGCGCCAGCAGAGACAAAAACACCGGGGAGCTGTTTTTT. Protein sequence: CASRDKNTGELFF.

This clonotype was counted many times. This chain connects TRBV30 to TRBJ2-4, with D possibly TRBD1 on 5 matching bases. Germline loops: CDR1 GTSNPN, CDR2 SVGIG (reference sequence). The CDR3 runs 13 residues. Deletions cut 3 bases from V and 1 base from J, with 7 bases between. The CDR3: CAWSAGAKNIQYF. The DNA of the CDR3 is TGTGCCTGGAGCGCAGGGGCCAAAAACATTCAGTACTTC.

The chain employs TRBV28 and TRBJ2-1; 8 bases are shared with TRBD2. Trimming took 7 bases from V and 0 from J; bases not matched to a gene: 8. The CDR3 has 16 amino acids. The germline V gene encodes CDR1 MDHEN and CDR2 SYDVKM. The CDR3 protein is CASTRLGLGSYNEQFF. The CDR3 DNA sequence: TGTGCCAGCACCCGATTGGGACTAGGCTCCTACAATGAGCAGTTCTTC.

The sample holds a few counts of this clonotype. The V call is TRBV29-1, the J call TRBJ1-5; D is perhaps TRBD1 (6 bases). CDR3 size: 13 residues. V lost 6 bases and J 5 bases, leaving 14 bases between the germline ends. Germline CDR1 SQVTM, CDR2 ANQGSEA. CDR3 region: CSVAGGAYQPQHF. The CDR3 bases are TGCAGCGTGGCCGGGGGGGCTTATCAGCCCCAGCATTTT.

This clonotype was seen repeatedly, ten times or more. V is TRBV30 and J is TRBJ2-7, with 8 bases matching TRBD2. After removal of 1 base from V and 3 bases from J, the junction contained 2 bases not matched to a gene. Germline V gene data show CDR1 as GTSNPN and CDR2 as SVGIG (reference sequence). The CDR3 has 13 amino acids. The CDR3 loop is CAWSGAGDYEQYF. CDR3 coding DNA: TGTGCCTGGAGTGGAGCGGGAGACTACGAGCAGTACTTC.

This clonotype was found many times. The chain has TRBV30 and TRBJ2-1; D is unclear. Germline V CDR1 and CDR2: GTSNPN, SVGIG (reference sequence). The V end lost 2 bases, the J end lost 6 bases, and 8 bases lay between the germline ends. This CDR3 has 12 amino acids. The CDR3 loop reads CAWSRLGNEQFF. The CDR3 region has the DNA TGTGCCTGGAGTCGGCTGGGCAATGAGCAGTTCTTC.

The chain uses TRBV24-1 and TRBJ2-3; tentatively, D is TRBD1 or TRBD2 (6 bases each). The ends were cut back, 7 bases at V and 1 base at J, with 23 bases in the middle. The CDR3 extends over 18 amino acids. CDR1 is KGHDR and CDR2 is SFDVKD in the germline V gene. The CDR3 region is CATSLGGTHSKGTDTQYF. The CDR3 nucleotides are TGTGCCACCAGCCTAGGGGGGACTCACTCTAAGGGCACAGATACGCAGTATTTT.

This chain links TRBV5-1 with TRBJ1-4, with D uncertain. Germline CDR1 reads SGHRS; CDR2 reads YFSETQ. The CDR3 consists of 14 residues. Trimming pared 4 bases from V and 4 bases from J, leaving 11 bases between. CDR3 sequence: CASSPDGYNEKLFF. DNA for the CDR3: TGCGCCAGCAGCCCCGACGGGTATAATGAAAAACTGTTTTTT.

The chain recombines TRBV19 with TRBJ2-5; 8 bases are a match to TRBD2. J was trimmed by 4 bases and V by 10 bases; bases with no gene match: 8. Germline assignment: CDR1 LNHDA and CDR2 SQIVND (reference sequence). The CDR3 contains 13 residues. CDR3 bases: TGTGCCACCACCTCGCTAGCGGGAGAGACCCAGTACTTC. It codes for CATTSLAGETQYF.

This clonotype was detected many times. The J gene is TRBJ1-5, the V gene TRBV20-1; possible D gene TRBD1, 6 bases. Trimming removed 3 bases from V and 3 bases from J, with 12 bases in between. The CDR3 has 14 residues. Germline V CDR1 and CDR2: DFQATT, SNEGSKA (reference sequence). CDR3 region: CSASDGQPNQPQHF. DNA for the CDR3: TGCAGTGCTAGTGATGGACAGCCCAATCAGCCCCAGCATTTT.

The gene calls are TRBV7-2 and TRBJ1-1; unclear D gene. The CDR3 covers 14 residues. V lost 1 base and J lost 1, with 7 bases in between. Germline loops: CDR1 SGHTA, CDR2 FQGNSA. The CDR3 spells CASSLVAPNTEAFF. The CDR3 DNA reads as TGTGCCAGCAGCTTAGTAGCGCCGAACACTGAAGCTTTCTTT.